This T cell receptor (beta chain) is from a study of control samples from healthy donors and cancer patients. Generated by immunoSEQ multiplex PCR, the TCRdb table keeps only in-frame clones and is missing some. The data hold some 44,000 clones, with just over 70% observed a single time. The CDR3 extends over 12 amino acids. The germline V gene has CDR1 MDHEN and CDR2 SYDVKM. With respect to this clone: An end of the junction differs from the germline gene, which may be a read error.

The source of this sequence is a male donor with melanoma. V and J are TRBV28 and TRBJ1-1; D is unclear. What was sequenced was formalin-fixed, paraffin-embedded tissue. The CDR3 region has the DNA TGTGCCAGCAGTTTATCAAACATTGAAGCTTTCTTT. Protein product: CASSLSNIEAFF.